This T cell receptor (beta chain) was captured in a study of a mutant IDH1 vaccine in newly diagnosed glioma. Germline V gives CDR1 SGDLS, CDR2 YYNGEE. This CDR3 is 16 amino acids long. The V and J ends lost 4 bases and 2 bases respectively, with 17 bases between them. On this clone: Its antigen is unknown.

TCRdb's table, derived via immunoSEQ multiplex PCR, lists solely in-frame clones and lacks some. Of some 48,000 clones listed, roughly 84% are singletons. Whole-study results and caveats: Immune responses arising from the vaccine appeared in just under 95% of patients. Pseudoprogression seemed unlinked to shifts in top peripheral T cell clonotypes.

Specified time point: week 35, safety follow-up. In the vaccine, a single dose held 300 ug of the mutant IDH1 20-mer peptide, along with topical imiquimod. The astrocytomas were IDH1-mutant, ATRX-negative, and WHO grade 3 or 4. The sequencing here drew on PBMCs, taken from a glioma patient whose treatment included an IDH1 peptide vaccine. The V call is TRBV9, the J call TRBJ2-3; D could derive from TRBD1 or TRBD2 (6 bases each). The source is a man aged 35 to 55 with glioma. In nucleotides, the CDR3 is TGTGCCAGCAGCCGGCGAGGGGGAGGATTCACAGATACGCAGTATTTT. Its protein product is CASSRRGGGFTDTQYF.